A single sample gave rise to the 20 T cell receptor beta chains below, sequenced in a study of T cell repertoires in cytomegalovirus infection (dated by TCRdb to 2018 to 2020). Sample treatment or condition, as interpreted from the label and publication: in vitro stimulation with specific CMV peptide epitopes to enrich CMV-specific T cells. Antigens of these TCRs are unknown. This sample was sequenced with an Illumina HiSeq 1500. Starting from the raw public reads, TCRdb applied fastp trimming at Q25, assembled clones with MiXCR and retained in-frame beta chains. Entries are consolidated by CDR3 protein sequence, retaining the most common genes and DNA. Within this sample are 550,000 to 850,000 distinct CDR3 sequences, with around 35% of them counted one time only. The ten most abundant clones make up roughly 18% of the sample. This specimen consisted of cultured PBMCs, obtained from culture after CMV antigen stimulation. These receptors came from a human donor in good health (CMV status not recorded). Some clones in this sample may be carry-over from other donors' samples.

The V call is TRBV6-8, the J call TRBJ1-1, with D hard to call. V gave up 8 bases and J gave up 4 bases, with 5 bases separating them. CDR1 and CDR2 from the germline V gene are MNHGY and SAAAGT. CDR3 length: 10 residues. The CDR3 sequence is CASFSTEAFF. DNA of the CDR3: TGTGCCAGCTTCTCCACTGAAGCTTTCTTT.

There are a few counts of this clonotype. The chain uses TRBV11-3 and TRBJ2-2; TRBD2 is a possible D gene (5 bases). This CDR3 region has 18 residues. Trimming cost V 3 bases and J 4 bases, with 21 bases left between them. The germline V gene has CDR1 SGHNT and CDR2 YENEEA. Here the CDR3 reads CASSLEDRLAPGTGELFF. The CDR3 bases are TGTGCCAGCAGCTTGGAAGATAGGCTAGCCCCTGGCACCGGGGAGCTGTTTTTT.

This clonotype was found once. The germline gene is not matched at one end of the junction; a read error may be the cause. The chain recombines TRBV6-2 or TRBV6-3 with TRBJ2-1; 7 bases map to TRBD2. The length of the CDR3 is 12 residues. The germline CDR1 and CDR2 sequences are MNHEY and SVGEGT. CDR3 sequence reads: CASSHGGRGPIF. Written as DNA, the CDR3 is TGTGCCAGCAGTCACGGGGGGAGGGGTCCGATCTTC.

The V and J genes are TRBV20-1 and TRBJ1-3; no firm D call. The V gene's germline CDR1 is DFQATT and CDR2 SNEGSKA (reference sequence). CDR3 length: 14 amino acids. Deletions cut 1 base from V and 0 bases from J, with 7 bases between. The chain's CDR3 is CSARGTSSGNTIYF. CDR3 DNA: TGCAGTGCTAGAGGGACGAGCTCTGGAAACACCATATATTTT.

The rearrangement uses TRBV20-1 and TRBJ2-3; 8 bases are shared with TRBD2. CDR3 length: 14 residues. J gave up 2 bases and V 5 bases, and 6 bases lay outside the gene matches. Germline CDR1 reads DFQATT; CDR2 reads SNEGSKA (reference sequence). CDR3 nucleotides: TGCAGTGCTTCTCCGGGGGGGGCCACAGATACGCAGTATTTT. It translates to CSASPGGATDTQYF.

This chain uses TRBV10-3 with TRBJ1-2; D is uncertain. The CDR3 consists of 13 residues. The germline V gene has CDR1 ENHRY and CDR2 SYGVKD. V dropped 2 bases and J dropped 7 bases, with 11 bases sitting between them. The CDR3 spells CAISEEVQGGYTF. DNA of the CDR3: TGTGCCATCAGTGAGGAAGTCCAAGGTGGCTACACCTTC.

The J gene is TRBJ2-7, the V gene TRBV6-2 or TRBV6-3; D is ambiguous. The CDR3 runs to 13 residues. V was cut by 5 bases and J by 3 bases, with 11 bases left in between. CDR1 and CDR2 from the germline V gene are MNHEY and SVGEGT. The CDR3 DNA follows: TGTGCCAGCAGTCCCGGTCTCAACTACGAGCAGTACTTC. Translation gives CASSPGLNYEQYF.

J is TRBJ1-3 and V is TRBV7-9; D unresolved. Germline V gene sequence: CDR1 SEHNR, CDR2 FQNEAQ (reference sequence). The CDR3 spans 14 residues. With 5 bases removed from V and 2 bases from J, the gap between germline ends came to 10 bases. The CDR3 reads CASSPSPTGNTIYF. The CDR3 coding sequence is TGTGCCAGCAGCCCTTCACCTACTGGAAACACCATATATTTT.

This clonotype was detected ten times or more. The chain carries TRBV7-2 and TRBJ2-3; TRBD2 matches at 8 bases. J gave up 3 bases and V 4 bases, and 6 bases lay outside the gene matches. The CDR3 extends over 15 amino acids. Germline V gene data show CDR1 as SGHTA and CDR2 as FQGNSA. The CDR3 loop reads CASSSGGGTTDTQYF. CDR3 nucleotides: TGTGCCAGCAGCTCTGGCGGGGGGACAACAGATACGCAGTATTTT.

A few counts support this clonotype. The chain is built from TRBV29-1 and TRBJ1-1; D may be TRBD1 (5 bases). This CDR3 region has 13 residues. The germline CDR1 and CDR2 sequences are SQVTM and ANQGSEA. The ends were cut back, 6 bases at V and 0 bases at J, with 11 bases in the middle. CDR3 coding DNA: TGCAGCGTATACAGGTTCATGAACACTGAAGCTTTCTTT. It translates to CSVYRFMNTEAFF.

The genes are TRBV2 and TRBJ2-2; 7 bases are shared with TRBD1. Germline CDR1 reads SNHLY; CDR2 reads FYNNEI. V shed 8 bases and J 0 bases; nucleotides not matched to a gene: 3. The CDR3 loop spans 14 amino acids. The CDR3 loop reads CASLGTANTGELFF. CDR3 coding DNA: TGTGCCAGCCTGGGGACAGCGAACACCGGGGAGCTGTTTTTT. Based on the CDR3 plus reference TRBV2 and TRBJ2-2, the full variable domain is EPEVTQTPSHQVTQMGQEVILRCVPISNHLYFYWYRQILGQKVEFLVSFYNNEISEKSEIFDDQFSVERPDGSNFTLKIRSTKLEDSAMYFCASLGTANTGELFFGEGSRLTVL.

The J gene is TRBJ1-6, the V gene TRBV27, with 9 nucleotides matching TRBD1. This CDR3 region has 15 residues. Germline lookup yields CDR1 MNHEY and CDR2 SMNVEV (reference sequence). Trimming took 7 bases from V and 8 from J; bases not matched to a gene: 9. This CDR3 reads CASKVGGTGYSPLHF. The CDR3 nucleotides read TGTGCCAGCAAAGTTGGAGGGACAGGGTATTCACCCCTCCACTTT.

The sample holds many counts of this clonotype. DNA for the CDR3: TGTGCCAGCAGCCCCCGGGTCTTTAATGAAAAACTGTTTTTT. This encodes CASSPRVFNEKLFF. The chain is built from TRBV7-2 and TRBJ1-4; D is unresolved. The V and J ends lost 5 bases and 4 bases respectively, with 11 bases between them. The germline gives CDR1 SGHTA, CDR2 FQGNSA. CDR3 length: 14 amino acids.

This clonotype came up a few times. The CDR3 loop is CASSFRHRSTDTQYF. The CDR3 nucleotides are TGTGCCAGCAGCTTCCGACACCGTAGCACAGATACGCAGTATTTT. This chain connects TRBV5-4 to TRBJ2-3, with no clear D. This CDR3 contains 15 residues. Trimming shortened V by 2 bases and J by 0 bases, and 10 bases separated the two germline ends. Germline-derived CDR1 and CDR2 are SGHNT and YYREEE (reference sequence).

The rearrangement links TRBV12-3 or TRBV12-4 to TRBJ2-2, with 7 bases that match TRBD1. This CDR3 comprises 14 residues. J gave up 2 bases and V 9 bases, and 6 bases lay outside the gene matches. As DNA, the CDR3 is TGTGCCAGTAAACGACAGGGAAACACCGGGGAGCTGTTTTTT. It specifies CASKRQGNTGELFF.

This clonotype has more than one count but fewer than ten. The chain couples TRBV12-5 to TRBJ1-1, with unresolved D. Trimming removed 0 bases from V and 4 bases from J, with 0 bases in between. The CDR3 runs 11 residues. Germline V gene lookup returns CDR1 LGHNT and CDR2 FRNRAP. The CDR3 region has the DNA TGTGCTAGTGGTTTGGTCACTGAAGCTTTCTTT. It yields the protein CASGLVTEAFF.

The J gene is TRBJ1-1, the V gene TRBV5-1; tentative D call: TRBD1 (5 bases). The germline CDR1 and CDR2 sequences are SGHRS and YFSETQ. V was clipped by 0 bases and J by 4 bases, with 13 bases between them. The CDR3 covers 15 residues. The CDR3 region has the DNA TGCGCCAGCAGCTTGGAGGGGATGGTGGGCACTGAAGCTTTCTTT. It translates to CASSLEGMVGTEAFF.

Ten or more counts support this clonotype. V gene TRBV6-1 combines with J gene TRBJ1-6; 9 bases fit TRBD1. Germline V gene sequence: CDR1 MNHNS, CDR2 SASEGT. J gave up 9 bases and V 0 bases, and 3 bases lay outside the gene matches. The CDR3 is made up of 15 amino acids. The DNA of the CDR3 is TGTGCCAGCAGTGAAGCCGGGACAGGGATTTCACCCCTCCACTTT. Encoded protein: CASSEAGTGISPLHF.

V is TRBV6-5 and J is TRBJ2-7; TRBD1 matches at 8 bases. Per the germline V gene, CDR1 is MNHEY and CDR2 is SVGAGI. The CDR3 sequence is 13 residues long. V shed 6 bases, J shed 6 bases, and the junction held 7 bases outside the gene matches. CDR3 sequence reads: CASSLNRGSEQYF. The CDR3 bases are TGTGCCAGCAGCCTTAACAGGGGGAGCGAGCAGTACTTC.

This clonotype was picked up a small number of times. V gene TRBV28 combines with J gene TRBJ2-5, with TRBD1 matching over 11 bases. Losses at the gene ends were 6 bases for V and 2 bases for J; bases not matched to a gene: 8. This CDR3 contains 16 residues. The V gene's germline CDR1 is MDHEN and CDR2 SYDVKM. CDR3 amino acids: CASRAGQGAYQETQYF. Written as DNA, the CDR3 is TGTGCCAGCAGAGCAGGACAGGGGGCATATCAAGAGACCCAGTACTTC.